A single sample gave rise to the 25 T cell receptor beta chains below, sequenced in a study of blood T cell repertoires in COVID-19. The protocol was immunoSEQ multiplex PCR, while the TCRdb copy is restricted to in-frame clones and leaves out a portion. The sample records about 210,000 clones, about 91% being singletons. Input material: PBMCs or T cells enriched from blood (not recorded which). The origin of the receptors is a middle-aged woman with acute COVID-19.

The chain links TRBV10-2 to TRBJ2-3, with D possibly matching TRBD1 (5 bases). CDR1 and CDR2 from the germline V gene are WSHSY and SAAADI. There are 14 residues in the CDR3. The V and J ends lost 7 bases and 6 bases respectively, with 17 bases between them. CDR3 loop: CASKHLGAPDTQYF. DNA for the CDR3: TGCGCCAGCAAGCACCTTGGGGCCCCGGATACGCAGTATTTT.

The CDR3 coding sequence is TGTGCCAGCAGGGACATGACAACCTACGAAGCTTTCTTT. This encodes CASRDMTTYEAFF. The rearrangement links TRBV6-5 to TRBJ1-1; the D gene is possibly TRBD1 (5 bases). This CDR3 contains 13 residues. Trimming took off 6 bases at V and 8 bases at J, with 16 bases between the two ends. Per the germline V gene, CDR1 is MNHEY and CDR2 is SVGAGI.

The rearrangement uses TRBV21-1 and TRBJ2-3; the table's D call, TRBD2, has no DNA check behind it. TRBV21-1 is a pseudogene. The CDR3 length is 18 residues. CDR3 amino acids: CASSKTSLSFTSTDTQYF. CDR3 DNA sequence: TGTGCCAGCAGCAAGACTAGTCTTTCCTTCACTAGCACAGATACGCAGTATTTT.

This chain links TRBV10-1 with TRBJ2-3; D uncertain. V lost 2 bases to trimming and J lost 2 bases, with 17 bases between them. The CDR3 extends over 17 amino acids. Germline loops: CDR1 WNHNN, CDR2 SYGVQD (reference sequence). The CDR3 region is CASSEMSPGSNTDTQYF. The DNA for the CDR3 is TGCGCCAGCAGTGAGATGTCCCCCGGGTCGAACACAGATACGCAGTATTTT.

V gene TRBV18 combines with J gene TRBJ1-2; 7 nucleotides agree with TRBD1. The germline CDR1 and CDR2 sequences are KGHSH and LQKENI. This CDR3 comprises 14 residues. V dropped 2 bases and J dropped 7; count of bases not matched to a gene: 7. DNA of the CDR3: TGTGCCAGCTCACCAAATACAGGGGAAGGTGGCTACACCTTC. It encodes CASSPNTGEGGYTF.

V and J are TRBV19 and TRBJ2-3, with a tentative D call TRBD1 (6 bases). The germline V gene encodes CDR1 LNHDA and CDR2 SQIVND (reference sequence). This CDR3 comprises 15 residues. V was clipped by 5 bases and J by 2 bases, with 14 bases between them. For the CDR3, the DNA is TGTGCCAGTAGTTGGGGGCGCTTAGACACAGATACGCAGTATTTT. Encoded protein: CASSWGRLDTDTQYF.

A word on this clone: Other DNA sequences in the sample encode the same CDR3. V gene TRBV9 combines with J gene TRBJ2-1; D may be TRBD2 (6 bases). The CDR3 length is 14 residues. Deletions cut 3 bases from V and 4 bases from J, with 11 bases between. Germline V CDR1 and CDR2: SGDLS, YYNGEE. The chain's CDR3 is CASSERVDYNEQFF. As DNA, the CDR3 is TGTGCCAGCAGCGAGCGGGTGGATTACAATGAGCAGTTCTTC.

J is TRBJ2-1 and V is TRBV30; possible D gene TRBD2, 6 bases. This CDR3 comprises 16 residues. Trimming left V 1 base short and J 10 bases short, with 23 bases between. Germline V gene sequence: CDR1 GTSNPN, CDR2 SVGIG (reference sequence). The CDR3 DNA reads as TGTGCCTGGAGTGGTGGACTACGACCAGAAGCGTTCGAGCAGTTCTTC. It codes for CAWSGGLRPEAFEQFF.

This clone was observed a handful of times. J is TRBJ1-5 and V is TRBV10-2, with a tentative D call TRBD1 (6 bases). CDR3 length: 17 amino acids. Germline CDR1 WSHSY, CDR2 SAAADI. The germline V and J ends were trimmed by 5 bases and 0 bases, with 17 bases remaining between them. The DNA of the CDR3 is TGCGCCAGCAGTCACACATGGACAGACAATAGCAATCAGCCCCAGCATTTT. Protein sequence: CASSHTWTDNSNQPQHF.

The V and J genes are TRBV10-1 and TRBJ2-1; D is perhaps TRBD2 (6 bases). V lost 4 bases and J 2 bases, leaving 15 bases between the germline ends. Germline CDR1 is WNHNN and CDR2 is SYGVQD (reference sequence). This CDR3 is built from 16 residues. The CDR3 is CASSALRGNPYNEQFF. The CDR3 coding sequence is TGCGCCAGCAGTGCCCTTCGGGGGAACCCCTACAATGAGCAGTTCTTC.

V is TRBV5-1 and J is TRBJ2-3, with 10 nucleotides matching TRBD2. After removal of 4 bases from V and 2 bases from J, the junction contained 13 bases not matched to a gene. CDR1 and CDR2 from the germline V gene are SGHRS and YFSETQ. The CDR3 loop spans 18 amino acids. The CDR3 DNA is TGCGCCAGCAGCCTGGGACGGACTAGCGGAGAAATCACAGATACGCAGTATTTT. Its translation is CASSLGRTSGEITDTQYF. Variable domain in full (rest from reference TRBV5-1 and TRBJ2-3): KAGVTQTPRYLIKTRGQQVTLSCSPISGHRSVSWYQQTPGQGLQFLFEYFSETQRNKGNFPGRFSGRQFSNSRSEMNVSTLELGDSALYLCASSLGRTSGEITDTQYFGPGTRLTVL.

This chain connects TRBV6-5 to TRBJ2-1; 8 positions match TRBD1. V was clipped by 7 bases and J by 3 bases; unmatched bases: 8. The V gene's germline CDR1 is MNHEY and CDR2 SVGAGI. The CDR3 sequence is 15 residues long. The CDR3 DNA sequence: TGTGCCAGCATTTCACCAGACAGGGGCTACAATGAGCAGTTCTTC. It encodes CASISPDRGYNEQFF.

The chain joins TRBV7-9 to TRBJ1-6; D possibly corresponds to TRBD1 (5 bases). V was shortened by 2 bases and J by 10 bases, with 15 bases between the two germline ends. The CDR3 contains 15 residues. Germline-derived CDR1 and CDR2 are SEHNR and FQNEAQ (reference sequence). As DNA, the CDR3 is TGTGCCAGCAGCTTATCTTCGGGACTGGGATCACCCCTCCACTTT. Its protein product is CASSLSSGLGSPLHF. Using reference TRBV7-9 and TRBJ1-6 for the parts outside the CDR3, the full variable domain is DTGVSQNPRHKITKRGQNVTFRCDPISEHNRLYWYRQTLGQGPEFLTYFQNEAQLEKSRLLSDRFSAERPKGSFSTLEIQRTEQGDSAMYLCASSLSSGLGSPLHFGNGTRLTVT.

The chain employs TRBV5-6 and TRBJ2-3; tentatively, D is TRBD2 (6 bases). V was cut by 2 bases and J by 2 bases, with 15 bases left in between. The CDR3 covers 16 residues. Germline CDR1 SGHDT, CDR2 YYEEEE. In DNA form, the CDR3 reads TGTGCCAGCAGCTTCGACCGACTAGTCTTCACAGATACGCAGTATTTT. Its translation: CASSFDRLVFTDTQYF.

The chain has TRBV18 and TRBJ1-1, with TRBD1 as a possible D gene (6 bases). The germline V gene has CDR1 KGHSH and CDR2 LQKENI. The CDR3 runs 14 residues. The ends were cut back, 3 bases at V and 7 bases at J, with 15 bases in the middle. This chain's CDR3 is CASSPYTGTDEAFF. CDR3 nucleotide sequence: TGTGCCAGCTCACCCTATACAGGGACGGATGAAGCTTTCTTT.

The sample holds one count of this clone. The DNA for the CDR3 is TGTGCCAGCAGTTACTCGGCATCGGGGAACACCGGGGAGCTGTTTTTT. This sequence encodes CASSYSASGNTGELFF. The chain is built from TRBV6-6 and TRBJ2-2; the D is unclear. Trimming removed 0 bases at V and 1 base at J, with 9 bases between. Germline-derived CDR1 and CDR2 are MNHNY and SVGAGI (reference sequence). This CDR3 comprises 16 residues.

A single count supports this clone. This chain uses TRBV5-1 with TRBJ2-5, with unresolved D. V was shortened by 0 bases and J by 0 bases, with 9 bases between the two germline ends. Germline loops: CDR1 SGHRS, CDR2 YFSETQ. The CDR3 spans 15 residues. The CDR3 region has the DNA TGCGCCAGCAGCTTGGGTACTACTAACCAAGAGACCCAGTACTTC. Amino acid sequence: CASSLGTTNQETQYF.

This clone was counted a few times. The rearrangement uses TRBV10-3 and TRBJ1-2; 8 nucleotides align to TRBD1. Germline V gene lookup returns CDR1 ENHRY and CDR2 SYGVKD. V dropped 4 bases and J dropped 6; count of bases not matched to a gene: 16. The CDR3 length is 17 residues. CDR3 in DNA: TGTGCCATCAGTGGTCCCGGGACAGGTACCATCCCTAATGGCTACACCTTC. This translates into CAISGPGTGTIPNGYTF.

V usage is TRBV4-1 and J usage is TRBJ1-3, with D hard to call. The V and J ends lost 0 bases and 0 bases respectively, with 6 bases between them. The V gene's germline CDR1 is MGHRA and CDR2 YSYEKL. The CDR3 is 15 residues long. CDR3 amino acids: CASSQEAGSGNTIYF. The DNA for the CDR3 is TGCGCCAGCAGCCAAGAAGCAGGCTCTGGAAACACCATATATTTT.

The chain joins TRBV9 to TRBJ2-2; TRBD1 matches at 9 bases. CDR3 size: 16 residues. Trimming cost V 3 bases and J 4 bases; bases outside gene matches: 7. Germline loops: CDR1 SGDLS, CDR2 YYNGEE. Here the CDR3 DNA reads TGTGCCAGCAGCGCCCCGGGGACAGGGTCCACCGGGGAGCTGTTTTTT. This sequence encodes CASSAPGTGSTGELFF.

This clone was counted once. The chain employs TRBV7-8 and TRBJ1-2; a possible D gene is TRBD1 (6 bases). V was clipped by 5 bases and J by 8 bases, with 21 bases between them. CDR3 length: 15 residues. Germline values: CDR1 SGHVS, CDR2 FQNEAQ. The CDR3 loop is CASSQIRHRALGYTF. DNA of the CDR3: TGTGCCAGCAGCCAAATTCGACACAGGGCTCTCGGCTACACCTTC. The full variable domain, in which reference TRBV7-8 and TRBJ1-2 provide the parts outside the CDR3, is GAGVSQSPRYKVAKRGQDVALRCDPISGHVSLFWYQQALGQGPEFLTYFQNEAQLDKSGLPSDRFFAERPEGSVSTLKIQRTQQEDSAVYLCASSQIRHRALGYTFGSGTRLTVV.

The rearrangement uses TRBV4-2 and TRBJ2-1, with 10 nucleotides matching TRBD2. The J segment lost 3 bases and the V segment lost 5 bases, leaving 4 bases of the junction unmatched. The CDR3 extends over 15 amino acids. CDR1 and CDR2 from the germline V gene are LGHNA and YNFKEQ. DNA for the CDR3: TGTGCCAGCAGCATACGGACTAGCGGCTACAATGAGCAGTTCTTC. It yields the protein CASSIRTSGYNEQFF.

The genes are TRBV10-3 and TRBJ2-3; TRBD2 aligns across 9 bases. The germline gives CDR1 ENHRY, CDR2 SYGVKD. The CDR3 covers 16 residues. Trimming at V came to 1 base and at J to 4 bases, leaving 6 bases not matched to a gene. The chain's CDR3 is CAISEYGSGSADTQYF. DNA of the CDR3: TGTGCCATCAGTGAGTATGGTAGCGGGAGCGCAGATACGCAGTATTTT.

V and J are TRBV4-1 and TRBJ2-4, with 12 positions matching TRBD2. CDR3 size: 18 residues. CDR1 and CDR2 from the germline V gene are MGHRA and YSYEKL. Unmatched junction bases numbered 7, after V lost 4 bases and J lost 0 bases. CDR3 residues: CASSPGLAGGLAKNIQYF. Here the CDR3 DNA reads TGCGCCAGCAGCCCGGGGCTAGCGGGGGGGTTAGCCAAAAACATTCAGTACTTC.

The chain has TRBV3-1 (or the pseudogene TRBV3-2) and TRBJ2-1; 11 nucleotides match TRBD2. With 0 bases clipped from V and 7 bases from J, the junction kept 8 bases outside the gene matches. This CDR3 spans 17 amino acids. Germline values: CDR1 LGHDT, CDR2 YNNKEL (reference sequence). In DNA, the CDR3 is TGTGCCAGCAGCCAAGATGTGGTAGCGGGAGGGCCTAATGAGCAGTTCTTC. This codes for CASSQDVVAGGPNEQFF.